This record concerns one T cell receptor beta chain sequence. The antigen is undetermined. This specimen belongs to a study of cytomegalovirus exposure and HLA in healthy donors. Findings and caveats of the study: Later analysis identified a missense DCLRE1C variant that was linked to TCR beta V- and J-gene trimming.

PCR primers comprised 60 Vbeta and 13 Jbeta primers. Data came from immunoSEQ multiplex PCR; TCRdb stores just in-frame clones and leaves some out. The repertoire includes over 150,000 clones, approximately 67% of them detected once, and 4.5% sits in the top ten. Material for sequencing was PBMCs. The receptor was isolated from a woman aged 18 to 35 in good health and CMV-seropositive.

Here the CDR3 DNA reads TGTGCCAGCAAGGACAGCGGGAGAGAAAAACTGTTTTTT. It specifies CASKDSGREKLFF. V usage is TRBV27 and J usage is TRBJ1-4; D is perhaps TRBD1 (6 bases). This CDR3 region has 13 residues. Germline V gene sequence: CDR1 MNHEY, CDR2 SMNVEV (reference sequence). V was trimmed by 7 bases and J by 8 bases, leaving 14 bases between them.